A single sample is the source of the 13 T cell receptor beta chains below, sequenced in a study of shared clonotypes between healthy human individuals. Only in-frame clones appear in the TCRdb table, and some are missing; sequencing was by immunoSEQ multiplex PCR. Here the sample spans about 490,000 clones, about 78% being singletons. Sequencing used PBMCs. These receptors were collected from a woman in her forties in good health. Some clones in this sample may be carry-over from other donors' samples.

This clone came up once. The chain's CDR3 is CASSDPTGSPLHF. The CDR3, as DNA: TGTGCCAGCAGTGACCCTACGGGTTCACCCCTCCACTTT. The V gene is TRBV2, the J gene TRBJ1-6; D not resolved. The CDR3 contains 13 residues. V lost 3 bases to trimming and J lost 9 bases, with 9 bases between them. CDR1 SNHLY and CDR2 FYNNEI come from the germline V gene.

The CDR3 DNA is TGTGCCAGCAGTGAAGCGACGGCGGGAAACTACTACGAGCAGTACTTC. Its translation: CASSEATAGNYYEQYF. This chain connects TRBV2 to TRBJ2-7; D possibly corresponds to TRBD2 (6 bases). V lost 0 bases and J lost 3, with 15 bases in between. The CDR3 has 16 amino acids. CDR1 and CDR2 (germline): SNHLY, FYNNEI.

The gene calls are TRBV5-6 and TRBJ1-2; D remains ambiguous. V lost 0 bases, J lost 8 bases, and 14 bases lay in between. The CDR3 sequence is 14 residues long. Germline values: CDR1 SGHDT, CDR2 YYEEEE. The CDR3 sequence: CASSLATVIGGYTF. The CDR3 region has the DNA TGTGCCAGCAGCTTGGCGACGGTAATAGGGGGCTACACCTTC.

V is TRBV7-6 and J is TRBJ1-5; TRBD1 might be the D (6 bases). This CDR3 contains 16 residues. V lost 0 bases and J 5 bases, leaving 14 bases between the germline ends. Germline CDR1 and CDR2: SGHVS and FNYEAQ. The CDR3 protein is CASSLAKSRGHQPQHF. The DNA for the CDR3 is TGTGCCAGCAGCTTAGCAAAGAGCCGGGGGCATCAGCCCCAGCATTTT.

The genes are TRBV6-1 and TRBJ1-5; 7 bases are a match to TRBD1. The V and J ends lost 1 base and 0 bases, in that order; junction bases with no gene match: 3. CDR3 length: 16 amino acids. The germline gives CDR1 MNHNS, CDR2 SASEGT. CDR3 amino acids: CASSEGQGYSNQPQHF. Here the CDR3 DNA reads TGTGCCAGCAGTGAAGGACAGGGCTATAGCAATCAGCCCCAGCATTTT.

This chain uses TRBV5-4 with TRBJ2-5; possible D gene TRBD2, 5 bases. The germline V and J ends were trimmed by 0 bases and 2 bases, with 8 bases remaining between them. The CDR3 runs to 14 residues. Germline V gene data show CDR1 as SGHNT and CDR2 as YYREEE (reference sequence). CDR3 sequence: CASSLGTFQETQYF. In DNA form, the CDR3 reads TGTGCCAGCAGCTTGGGGACTTTTCAAGAGACCCAGTACTTC.

This clone was picked up many times. The gene calls are TRBV28 and TRBJ1-2, with no clear D. The CDR3 totals 13 residues. From germline, CDR1 is MDHEN and CDR2 SYDVKM. V gave up 6 bases and J gave up 4 bases, with 12 bases separating them. CDR3 residues: CASRLHAGYGYTF. The CDR3 coding sequence is TGTGCCAGCAGGCTACATGCGGGCTATGGCTACACCTTC.

The rearrangement links TRBV7-2 to TRBJ2-3, with 10 bases identical to TRBD2. Germline CDR1 SGHTA, CDR2 FQGNSA. This CDR3 region has 18 residues. The ends lost 1 base at V and 0 bases at J; junction bases unmatched: 7. For the CDR3, the DNA is TGTGCCAGCAGCTTAGTATGGACTAGCGGAACTAGCACAGATACGCAGTATTTT. Translation gives CASSLVWTSGTSTDTQYF.

The chain has TRBV5-1 and TRBJ2-7; 10 bases fit TRBD2. The CDR3 is made up of 15 amino acids. J lost 1 base, V lost 4 bases, and 5 bases had no gene match. CDR1 and CDR2 (germline): SGHRS, YFSETQ. This chain's CDR3 is CASSATSGRSYEQYF. CDR3 in DNA: TGCGCCAGCAGCGCGACTAGCGGGCGGTCCTACGAGCAGTACTTC.

The V and J genes are TRBV7-2 and TRBJ1-1; D remains ambiguous. V lost 5 bases, J lost 0 bases, and 16 bases lay in between. Germline V CDR1 and CDR2: SGHTA, FQGNSA. CDR3 length: 16 amino acids. CDR3 residues: CASSLGRDGMNTEAFF. The CDR3 DNA reads as TGTGCCAGCAGCCTAGGGAGGGATGGGATGAACACTGAAGCTTTCTTT.

This chain links TRBV5-1 with TRBJ1-4; a weak D match, TRBD1 (6 bases). Germline values: CDR1 SGHRS, CDR2 YFSETQ. The germline V and J ends were trimmed by 4 bases and 8 bases, with 18 bases remaining between them. The CDR3 extends over 15 amino acids. CDR3 loop: CASSGAGTGGEKLFF. The CDR3 nucleotides are TGCGCCAGCAGCGGTGCCGGGACCGGGGGCGAAAAACTGTTTTTT.

The rearrangement joins TRBV10-3 to TRBJ2-5; the D gene could be TRBD1 or TRBD2 (6 bases each). The CDR3 loop spans 15 amino acids. Trimming removed 0 bases from V and 7 bases from J, with 15 bases in between. In germline, CDR1 is ENHRY, CDR2 SYGVKD. The CDR3 loop reads CAISESEGGRGTQYF. The DNA of the CDR3 is TGTGCCATCAGTGAGTCGGAGGGGGGCCGTGGGACCCAGTACTTC.

The chain recombines TRBV18 with TRBJ2-7, with 7 nucleotides matching TRBD2. Looked up from germline, CDR1 is KGHSH and CDR2 is LQKENI. Trimming removed 3 bases from V and 3 bases from J; junction bases left unmatched: 5. The CDR3 is 14 residues long. CDR3 residues: CASSPPGLRYEQYF. The CDR3 bases are TGTGCCAGCTCACCCCCGGGACTACGCTACGAGCAGTACTTC. The whole variable domain, filled in from reference TRBV18 and TRBJ2-7, reads NAGVMQNPRHLVRRRGQEARLRCSPMKGHSHVYWYRQLPEEGLKFMVYLQKENIIDESGMPKERFSAEFPKEGPSILRIQQVVRGDSAAYFCASSPPGLRYEQYFGPGTRLTVT.